The 12 T cell receptor beta chains in this list originate from one sample, sequenced in a study of CD8 T cells in Susac syndrome. Reverse transcription used roughly 0.45 to 1 ug RNA and random hexamers. Each CDR3 protein is one row after TCRdb ran MiXCR on the immunoSEQ multiplex PCR reads. The table lists 90,000 or so distinct CDR3 sequences, roughly 93% of them singletons, with about 0.32% in the top ten. The sequenced sample was CD8+ T cells from PBMCs. The receptors were gathered from a human donor in good health.

This clonotype was picked up one time. J is TRBJ2-7 and V is TRBV5-4, with TRBD2 identical over 14 bases. Trimming cost V 6 bases and J 5 bases; bases outside gene matches: 4. This CDR3 spans 14 amino acids. CDR1 is SGHNT and CDR2 is YYREEE in the germline V gene (reference sequence). The CDR3 sequence: CASTGLAGGDEQYF. Here the CDR3 DNA reads TGTGCCAGCACCGGACTAGCGGGGGGAGACGAGCAGTACTTC.

V and J are TRBV27 and TRBJ1-6, with a tentative D call TRBD1 (6 bases). Germline V gives CDR1 MNHEY, CDR2 SMNVEV (reference sequence). The CDR3 loop spans 15 amino acids. Trimming left V 5 bases short and J 8 bases short, with 16 bases between. In nucleotides, the CDR3 is TGTGCCAGCAGTAATTCGGACAGACCCTATTCACCCCTCCACTTT. It is translated as CASSNSDRPYSPLHF.

The genes are TRBV5-6 and TRBJ1-3; 10 bases are a match to TRBD1. Trimming at V came to 2 bases and at J to 2 bases, leaving 1 base not matched to a gene. The germline V gene has CDR1 SGHDT and CDR2 YYEEEE. This CDR3 region has 15 residues. CDR3 residues: CASSFGTGAGNTIYF. The DNA of the CDR3 is TGTGCCAGCAGCTTTGGGACAGGGGCTGGAAACACCATATATTTT.

This chain links TRBV5-6 with TRBJ2-7, with 15 positions matching TRBD2. J gave up 2 bases and V 4 bases, and 7 bases lay outside the gene matches. The CDR3 spans 17 residues. CDR1 is SGHDT, CDR2 YYEEEE, per germline. CDR3 residues: CASSPGLAGGQPYEQYF. CDR3 DNA sequence: TGTGCCAGCAGCCCGGGACTAGCGGGGGGACAACCCTACGAGCAGTACTTC. Combining the CDR3 with reference TRBV5-6 and TRBJ2-7 gives the whole variable domain DAGVTQSPTHLIKTRGQQVTLRCSPKSGHDTVSWYQQALGQGPQFIFQYYEEEERQRGNFPDRFSGHQFPNYSSELNVNALLLGDSALYLCASSPGLAGGQPYEQYFGPGTRLTVT.

The sample holds one count of this clonotype. This chain joins TRBV20-1 and TRBJ1-4; D possibly corresponds to TRBD1 (5 bases). This CDR3 comprises 15 residues. V was trimmed by 5 bases and J by 1 base, leaving 14 bases between them. Germline CDR1 reads DFQATT; CDR2 reads SNEGSKA (reference sequence). In nucleotides, the CDR3 is TGCAGTGCTCGGGACCGCAGATTAACTAATGAAAAACTGTTTTTT. The encoded protein is CSARDRRLTNEKLFF.

The rearrangement joins TRBV2 to TRBJ1-4; 7 positions agree with TRBD1. J lost 8 bases, V lost 2 bases, and 5 bases had no gene match. Germline V lookup: CDR1 SNHLY, CDR2 FYNNEI. CDR3 size: 14 residues. For the CDR3, the DNA is TGTGCCAGCAGTGAATATAGGGGGCGGGAAAAACTGTTTTTT. Translation gives CASSEYRGREKLFF.

V is TRBV2 and J is TRBJ2-1; TRBD2 matches at 9 bases. The CDR3 runs 14 residues. Unmatched junction bases numbered 7, after V lost 5 bases and J lost 8 bases. CDR1 is SNHLY, CDR2 FYNNEI, per germline. The CDR3 loop is CASSQRGAVYEQFF. In DNA form, the CDR3 reads TGTGCCAGCAGTCAGCGGGGGGCCGTGTATGAGCAGTTCTTC.

This chain joins TRBV2 and TRBJ2-7; D is undetermined. Germline CDR1 SNHLY, CDR2 FYNNEI. The CDR3 has 14 amino acids. V lost 0 bases and J lost 3, with 9 bases in between. CDR3 DNA: TGTGCCAGCAGTGAAGCGACCGACGGCTACGAGCAGTACTTC. Protein sequence: CASSEATDGYEQYF.

This clonotype came up a few times. The V and J genes are TRBV29-1 and TRBJ2-5; TRBD2 matches at 13 bases. The CDR3 consists of 15 residues. CDR1 is SQVTM, CDR2 ANQGSEA, per germline. Unmatched junction bases numbered 6, after V lost 3 bases and J lost 5 bases. CDR3 DNA sequence: TGCAGCGTTGAGGGGACTAGCGGGGCTTTGGAGACCCAGTACTTC. It yields the protein CSVEGTSGALETQYF.

This clonotype was detected only once. The J gene is TRBJ1-5, the V gene TRBV23-1, with 7 bases fitting TRBD1. TRBV23-1 is marked as an open reading frame, function uncertain. The ends lost 3 bases at V and 2 bases at J; junction bases unmatched: 4. The CDR3 totals 15 residues. In nucleotides, the CDR3 is TGCGCCAGCAGTCACCCAGGGGGGCGCAATCAGCCCCAGCATTTT. Residues: CASSHPGGRNQPQHF.

CDR3 loop: CASSIGHGVEAFF. CDR3 DNA sequence: TGTGCCAGTAGTATCGGACACGGGGTTGAAGCTTTCTTT. The chain has TRBV19 and TRBJ1-1; tentatively, D is TRBD1 (5 bases). The CDR3 length is 13 residues. Trimming removed 3 bases from V and 7 bases from J, with 12 bases in between. Germline V CDR1 and CDR2: LNHDA, SQIVND (reference sequence).

V gene TRBV4-1 combines with J gene TRBJ2-7; 13 bases match TRBD2. Trimming took 0 bases from V and 6 from J; bases not matched to a gene: 5. CDR1 and CDR2 from the germline V gene are MGHRA and YSYEKL. The CDR3 runs to 16 residues. In nucleotides, the CDR3 is TGCGCCAGCAGCCAAGAGTGGACTAGCGGGGGCTTCGAGCAGTACTTC. Translating gives CASSQEWTSGGFEQYF.